The 8 T cell receptor beta chains listed next were all sequenced from one sample in a study of blood T cell repertoires in COVID-19. Clones were sequenced by immunoSEQ multiplex PCR, and TCRdb holds only the in-frame ones, with some missing. The sample has roughly 180,000 clones, roughly 85% seen once. Sequenced material: peripheral blood. The receptor set was obtained from a woman aged 60-70 years with acute or convalescent COVID-19.

The count of this clone is one. CDR3 DNA: TGTGCCAGCAGCCCGGAAGTGGAGAAGAATGAGCAGTTCTTC. Protein product: CASSPEVEKNEQFF. The chain recombines TRBV5-6 with TRBJ2-1; no clear D. The CDR3 covers 14 residues. V lost 4 bases, J lost 7 bases, and 15 bases lay in between. The germline gives CDR1 SGHDT, CDR2 YYEEEE.

V is TRBV15 and J is TRBJ2-3, with 14 bases aligning to TRBD2. Losses at the gene ends were 6 bases for V and 5 bases for J; bases not matched to a gene: 1. Germline assignment: CDR1 LNHNV and CDR2 YYDKDF (reference sequence). The CDR3 spans 14 residues. CDR3 sequence: CATRTSGRGDTQYF. The DNA of the CDR3 is TGTGCCACCAGGACTAGCGGGAGGGGAGATACGCAGTATTTT.

Regarding this clone: Other DNA sequences of this sample code for an identical CDR3. The CDR3 region is CASSPETPNTEAFF. The CDR3 DNA reads TGTGCCAGCAGCCCCGAAACTCCCAACACTGAAGCTTTCTTT. V is TRBV14 and J is TRBJ1-1; D gene ambiguous. The germline V and J ends were trimmed by 4 bases and 2 bases, with 11 bases remaining between them. CDR3 size: 14 residues. The V gene's germline CDR1 is SGHDN and CDR2 FVKESK.

V is TRBV2 and J is TRBJ1-2; D remains unclear. CDR1 is SNHLY, CDR2 FYNNEI, per germline. This CDR3 contains 16 residues. V lost 0 bases, J lost 4 bases, and 15 bases lay in between. The CDR3 here is CASSEAGRTSPYGYTF. CDR3 DNA sequence: TGTGCCAGCAGTGAAGCGGGCCGGACTTCTCCCTATGGCTACACCTTC. Full variable domain (remainder filled in from reference TRBV2 and TRBJ1-2): EPEVTQTPSHQVTQMGQEVILRCVPISNHLYFYWYRQILGQKVEFLVSFYNNEISEKSEIFDDQFSVERPDGSNFTLKIRSTKLEDSAMYFCASSEAGRTSPYGYTFGSGTRLTVV.

For this clone: The identical CDR3 is also encoded by other nucleotide sequences in the sample. This chain's CDR3 is CASSLGSGGYTF. In DNA, the CDR3 is TGTGCCAGCAGTTTAGGTAGCGGCGGCTACACCTTC. This sequence joins TRBV12-3 or TRBV12-4 and TRBJ1-2, with no clear D. The CDR3 has 12 residues. V lost 1 base, J lost 8 bases, and 8 bases lay in between.

The chain employs TRBV14 and TRBJ2-1, with D hard to call. The germline V and J ends were trimmed by 4 bases and 7 bases, with 20 bases remaining between them. The CDR3 contains 16 residues. CDR1 and CDR2 from the germline V gene are SGHDN and FVKESK. This CDR3 is CASSRFNQLKGNEQFF. DNA of the CDR3: TGTGCCAGCAGCCGATTTAATCAACTAAAAGGAAATGAGCAGTTCTTC.

The chain couples TRBV11-2 to TRBJ2-7, with 7 bases fitting TRBD1. Germline V gene data show CDR1 as SGHAT and CDR2 as FQNNGV. J was trimmed by 0 bases and V by 3 bases; bases with no gene match: 8. The CDR3 has 16 residues. CDR3 in DNA: TGTGCCAGCAGCTTCCTAAGGGACAGCTTCTCCTACGAGCAGTACTTC. Residues: CASSFLRDSFSYEQYF.

The V and J genes are TRBV28 and TRBJ1-1, with D possibly matching TRBD1 (5 bases). Germline values: CDR1 MDHEN, CDR2 SYDVKM. The length of the CDR3 is 14 residues. CDR3 sequence: CALSLQGCSTEAFF. The CDR3 nucleotides read TGTGCTCTTTCTCTTCAGGGCTGCTCCACTGAAGCTTTCTTT.